Sequencing of this TCR beta chain was carried out in a study of control samples from healthy donors and cancer patients. Data came from immunoSEQ multiplex PCR; TCRdb stores just in-frame clones and leaves some out. The sample contains roughly 120,000 clones, just under 95% of which appear only once. Germline V gene lookup returns CDR1 SGHRS and CDR2 YFSETQ. The length of the CDR3 is 15 residues. V lost 0 bases and J 4 bases, leaving 11 bases between the germline ends. The chain combines TRBV5-1 with TRBJ1-3, with D perhaps TRBD1 (6 bases). This receptor was identified in a man aged 30 to 39 in good health. The sequencing sample was made of blood. CDR3 protein: CASSLEGTRGNTIYF. The DNA for the CDR3 is TGCGCCAGCAGCTTGGAAGGGACACGGGGAAACACCATATATTTT.